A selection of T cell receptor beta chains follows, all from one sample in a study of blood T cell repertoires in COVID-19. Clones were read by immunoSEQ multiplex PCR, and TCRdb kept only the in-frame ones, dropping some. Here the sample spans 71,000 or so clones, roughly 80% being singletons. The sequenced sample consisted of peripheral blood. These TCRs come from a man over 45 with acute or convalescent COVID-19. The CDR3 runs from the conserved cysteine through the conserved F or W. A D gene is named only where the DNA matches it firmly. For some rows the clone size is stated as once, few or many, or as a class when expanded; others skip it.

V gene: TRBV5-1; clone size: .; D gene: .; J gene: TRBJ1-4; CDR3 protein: CASSVGRPRDEKLFF; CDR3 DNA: TGCGCCAGCAGCGTGGGACGGCCCAGGGATGAAAAACTGTTTTTT
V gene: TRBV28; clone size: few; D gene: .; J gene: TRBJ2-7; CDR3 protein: CASSSQGRATYEQYF; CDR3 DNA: TGTGCCAGCAGTTCCCAGGGAAGGGCAACCTACGAGCAGTACTTC
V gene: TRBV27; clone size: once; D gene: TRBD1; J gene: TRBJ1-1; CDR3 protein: CASSLSEGAQAFF; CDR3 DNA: TGTGCCAGCAGTTTATCGGAGGGGGCGCAGGCTTTCTTT
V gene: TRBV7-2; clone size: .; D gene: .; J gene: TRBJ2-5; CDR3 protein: CASSSYRVDETQYF; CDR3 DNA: TGTGCCAGCAGCTCGTACAGGGTCGACGAGACCCAGTACTTC
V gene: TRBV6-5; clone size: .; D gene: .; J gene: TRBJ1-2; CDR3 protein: CASSYSAGNYGYTF; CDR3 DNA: TGTGCCAGCAGTTACTCGGCTGGTAACTATGGCTACACCTTC
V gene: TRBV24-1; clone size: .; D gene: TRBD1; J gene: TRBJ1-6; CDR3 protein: CATSDVDSGQGKNSPLHF; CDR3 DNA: TGTGCCACCAGTGATGTCGACTCCGGACAGGGTAAAAATTCACCCCTCCACTTT
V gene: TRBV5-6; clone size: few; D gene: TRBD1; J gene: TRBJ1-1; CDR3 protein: CASSLEWDSNTEAFF; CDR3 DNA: TGTGCCAGCAGCTTGGAATGGGACAGTAACACTGAAGCTTTCTTT
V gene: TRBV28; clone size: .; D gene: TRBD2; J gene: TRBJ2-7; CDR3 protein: CASSKGLAGGPGLHEQYF; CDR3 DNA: TGTGCCAGCAGTAAAGGACTAGCGGGAGGGCCAGGTCTACACGAGCAGTACTTC
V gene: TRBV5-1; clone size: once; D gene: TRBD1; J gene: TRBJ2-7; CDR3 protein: CASSLTGTGETEQYF; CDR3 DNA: TGCGCCAGCAGTCTTACCGGGACAGGGGAAACCGAGCAGTACTTC
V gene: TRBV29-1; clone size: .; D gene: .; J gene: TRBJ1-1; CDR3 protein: CSVASGRPDMDMNTEAFF; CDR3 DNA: TGCAGCGTTGCGTCCGGACGACCCGACATGGACATGAACACTGAAGCTTTCTTT
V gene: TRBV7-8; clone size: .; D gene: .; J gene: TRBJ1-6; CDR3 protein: CASSLVVGQSFNSPLHF; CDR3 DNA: TGTGCCAGCAGCTTAGTGGTGGGCCAAAGCTTTAATTCACCCCTCCACTTT
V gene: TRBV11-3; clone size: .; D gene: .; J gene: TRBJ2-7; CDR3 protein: CASSFDGKQYF; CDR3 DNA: TGTGCCAGCAGCTTTGACGGGAAACAGTACTTC
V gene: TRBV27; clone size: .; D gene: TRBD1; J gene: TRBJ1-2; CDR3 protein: CASSLSMTGAGLGYTF; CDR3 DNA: TGTGCCAGCAGTTTATCTATGACAGGGGCTGGGCTGGGCTACACCTTC